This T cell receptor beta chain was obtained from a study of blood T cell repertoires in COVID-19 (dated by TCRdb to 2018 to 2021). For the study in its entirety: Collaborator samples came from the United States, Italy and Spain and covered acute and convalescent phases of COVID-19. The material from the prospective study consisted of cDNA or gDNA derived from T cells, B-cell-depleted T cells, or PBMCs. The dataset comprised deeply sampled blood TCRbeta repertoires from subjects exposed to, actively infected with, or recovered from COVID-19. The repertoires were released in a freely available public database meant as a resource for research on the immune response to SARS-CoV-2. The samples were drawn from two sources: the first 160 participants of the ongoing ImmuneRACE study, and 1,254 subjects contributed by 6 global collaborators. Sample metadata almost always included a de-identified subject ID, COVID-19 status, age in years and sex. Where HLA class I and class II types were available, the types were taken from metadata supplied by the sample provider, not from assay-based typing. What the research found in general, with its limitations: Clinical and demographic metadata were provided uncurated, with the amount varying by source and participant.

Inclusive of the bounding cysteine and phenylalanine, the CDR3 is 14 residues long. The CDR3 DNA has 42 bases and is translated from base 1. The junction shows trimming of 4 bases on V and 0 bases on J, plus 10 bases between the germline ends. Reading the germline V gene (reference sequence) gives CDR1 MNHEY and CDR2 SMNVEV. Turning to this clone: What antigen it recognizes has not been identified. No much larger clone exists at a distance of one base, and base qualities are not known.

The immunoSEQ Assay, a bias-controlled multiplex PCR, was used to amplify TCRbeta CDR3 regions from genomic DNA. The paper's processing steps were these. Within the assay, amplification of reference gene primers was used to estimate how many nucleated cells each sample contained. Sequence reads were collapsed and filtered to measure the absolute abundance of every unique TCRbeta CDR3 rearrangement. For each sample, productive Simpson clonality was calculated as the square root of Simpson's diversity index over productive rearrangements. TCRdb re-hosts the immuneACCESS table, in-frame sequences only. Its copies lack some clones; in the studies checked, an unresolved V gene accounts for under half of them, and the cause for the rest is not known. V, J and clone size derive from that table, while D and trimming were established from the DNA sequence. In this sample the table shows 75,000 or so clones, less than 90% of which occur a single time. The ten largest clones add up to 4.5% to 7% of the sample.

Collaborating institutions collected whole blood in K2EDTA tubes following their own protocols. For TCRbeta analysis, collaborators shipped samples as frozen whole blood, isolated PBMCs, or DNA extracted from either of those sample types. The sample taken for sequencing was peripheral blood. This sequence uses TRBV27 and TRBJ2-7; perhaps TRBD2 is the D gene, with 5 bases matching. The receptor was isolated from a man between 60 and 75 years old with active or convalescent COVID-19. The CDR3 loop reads CASSSARGSYEQYF. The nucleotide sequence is TGTGCCAGCAGTTCCGCACGGGGCTCCTACGAGCAGTACTTC.